The clone carrying this T cell receptor beta chain was observed once. The antigen is not known. The CDR3 totals 13 residues. V lost 4 bases to trimming and J lost 2 bases, with 8 bases between them. The V gene's germline CDR1 is LNHNV and CDR2 YYDKDF (reference sequence). Sorted naive or memory CD4+ cells met CEF peptides for 10 days. The entry originates in a study of CD4 T cells in relation to SARS-CoV-2 and coronaviruses. The study, taken as a whole, reports: Monoreactive clones expanded significantly more to SARS-CoV-2 than crossreactive clones did. Roughly 65% of donors had memory CD4+ clonotypes crossrecognizing SARS-CoV-2 and common cold coronavirus spike. The cross-reactivity analysis covered only spike protein, not other viral proteins.

Profiling relied on immunoSEQ multiplex PCR, and the TCRdb table lists in-frame clones only, not all of them. The profile shows tens of thousands of clones, about four fifths of them singletons. Material for sequencing was memory CD4+ T cells from PBMCs, cultured in vitro. The source is an adult with COVID-19. The chain employs TRBV15 and TRBJ2-5; D might be TRBD2 (6 bases). The CDR3: CATSTSGQETQYF. CDR3 sequence (DNA): TGTGCCACCAGCACCAGCGGGCAAGAGACCCAGTACTTC. The full variable domain, with the rest looked up from reference TRBV15 and TRBJ2-5, is DAMVIQNPRYQVTQFGKPVTLSCSQTLNHNVMYWYQQKSSQAPKLLFHYYDKDFNNEADTPDNFQSRRPNTSFCFLDIRSPGLGDTAMYLCATSTSGQETQYFGPGTRLLVL.